Presented here are 23 T cell receptor beta chains from one specimen sequenced in a study of T cells expressing NK-cell markers (TCRdb year 2020). Receptor amplification or capture employed 5' RACE. The sequencer was an Illumina HiSeq 2000. The reads were reprocessed in TCRdb, with one entry per CDR3 protein sequence and no accompanying DNA. The sample table on file contains about 110,000 distinct CDR3 sequences. The ten largest clonotypes hold around a sixth of the sample. The sequenced sample consisted of blood T cells: a sorted CD56 or NKG2C T cell subset, CD4+ or CD8+ T cells, or bulk PBMC T cells (not recorded which). These receptors were taken from a woman between 18 and 70 years old in good health.

The CDR3 here is CSARDLQSGLYYEQYF. The gene calls are TRBV20-1 and TRBJ2-7; TCRdb's D gene call, TRBD1, goes unchecked for lack of DNA. CDR3 length: 16 residues. In germline, CDR1 is DFQATT, CDR2 SNEGSKA (reference sequence).

The rearrangement uses TRBV4-3 and TRBJ2-2; TCRdb's D call, TRBD1, is unchecked because there is no DNA. Per the germline V gene, CDR1 is LGHNA and CDR2 is YSLEER. The CDR3 extends over 15 amino acids. CDR3 sequence reads: CASSLDRAGTGELFF.

V and J are TRBV6-5 and TRBJ2-1. CDR1 is MNHEY and CDR2 is SVGAGI in the germline V gene. This CDR3 has 13 residues. The CDR3: CASSYSRGNEQFF.

This chain uses TRBV6-1 with TRBJ2-5; as DNA is missing, the TRBD1 call by TCRdb cannot be tested. Per germline, CDR1 MNHNS and CDR2 SASEGT. The CDR3 runs 17 residues. This chain's CDR3 is CASRLLPPGQGQETQYF.

The V call is TRBV5-4, the J call TRBJ1-6. From germline, CDR1 is SGHNT and CDR2 YYREEE (reference sequence). The CDR3 runs to 13 residues. The CDR3 protein is CASSHDWNSPLHF. The complete variable domain, with remaining parts taken from reference TRBV5-4 and TRBJ1-6, reads ETGVTQSPTHLIKTRGQQVTLRCSSQSGHNTVSWYQQALGQGPQFIFQYYREEENGRGNFPPRFSGLQFPNYSSELNVNALELDDSALYLCASSHDWNSPLHFGNGTRLTVT.

V gene TRBV20-1 combines with J gene TRBJ2-3; TCRdb picks TRBD2, but there is no DNA to check that call. This CDR3 is built from 15 residues. CDR1 and CDR2 (germline): DFQATT, SNEGSKA (reference sequence). CDR3 residues: CSARLGPSSTDTQYF.

The V gene is TRBV10-3, the J gene TRBJ2-5; TCRdb names TRBD1, which stays unverified in the absence of DNA. The length of the CDR3 is 15 residues. CDR1 is ENHRY, CDR2 SYGVKD, per germline. The CDR3 loop reads CAISGQGSPQETQYF.

The chain is built from TRBV12-3 or TRBV12-4 and TRBJ2-5; without DNA, the TCRdb call of TRBD1 cannot be checked. The CDR3 spans 16 residues. CDR3 loop: CASRIFSGGASGTQYF.

The genes are TRBV9 and TRBJ2-7. In germline, CDR1 is SGDLS, CDR2 YYNGEE. CDR3 length: 16 residues. The CDR3 reads CASSVVGSGGPYEQYF.

The V and J genes are TRBV29-1 and TRBJ1-2; as DNA is missing, the TRBD1 call by TCRdb cannot be tested. This CDR3 is built from 13 residues. Germline CDR1 SQVTM, CDR2 ANQGSEA. The CDR3 sequence is CSARGQGARGYTF. The complete variable domain, with remaining parts taken from reference TRBV29-1 and TRBJ1-2, reads SAVISQKPSRDICQRGTSLTIQCQVDSQVTMMFWYRQQPGQSLTLIATANQGSEATYESGFVIDKFPISRPNLTFSTLTVSNMSPEDSSIYLCSARGQGARGYTFGSGTRLTVV.

The J gene is TRBJ1-5, the V gene TRBV6-6; the D gene TCRdb calls, TRBD1, cannot be checked with no DNA. CDR1 and CDR2 (germline): MNHNY, SVGAGI (reference sequence). The CDR3 has 13 amino acids. The CDR3 here is CASSPGPKLPQHF.

The CDR3 sequence: CASSQVGTYNEQFF. This chain joins TRBV4-3 and TRBJ2-1; checking the TCRdb D call of TRBD2 is not possible without DNA. Germline CDR1 reads LGHNA; CDR2 reads YSLEER. The CDR3 spans 14 residues.

The genes are TRBV7-9 and TRBJ2-3; as DNA is missing, the TRBD2 call by TCRdb cannot be tested. The V gene's germline CDR1 is SEHNR and CDR2 FQNEAQ (reference sequence). The CDR3 loop spans 15 amino acids. The chain's CDR3 is CASSLRRGGSDTQYF.

The genes are TRBV7-7 and TRBJ2-7; the TRBD1 assignment by TCRdb is unverifiable without DNA. The CDR3 sequence is 13 residues long. Germline V lookup: CDR1 SSHAT, CDR2 FNYEAQ (reference sequence). The CDR3 here is CASSRTTGDEQYF.

The chain couples TRBV7-3 to TRBJ2-1; TCRdb's assignment of TRBD2 cannot be checked, as there is no DNA. This CDR3 has 16 amino acids. Per the germline V gene, CDR1 is SGHTA and CDR2 is FQGTGA. CDR3 protein: CASSLIPAGEGNEQFF.

The chain has TRBV6-5 and TRBJ1-2. There are 11 residues in the CDR3. Germline V CDR1 and CDR2: MNHEY, SVGAGI. CDR3 residues: CASNSPEGYTF.

This sequence joins TRBV14 and TRBJ1-1; TCRdb gives TRBD1 as the D gene, but with no DNA this cannot be confirmed. Germline CDR1 reads SGHDN; CDR2 reads FVKESK. The CDR3 has 15 residues. The chain's CDR3 is CASSQETGGDTEAFF.

The rearrangement uses TRBV7-9 and TRBJ2-2; the D gene TCRdb calls, TRBD1, cannot be checked with no DNA. The CDR3 contains 16 residues. Germline assignment: CDR1 SEHNR and CDR2 FQNEAQ (reference sequence). This chain's CDR3 is CASSFPLGTTTGELFF.

The rearrangement uses TRBV20-1 and TRBJ1-4; the D call from TCRdb, TRBD1, cannot be confirmed without DNA. Germline V gene sequence: CDR1 DFQATT, CDR2 SNEGSKA (reference sequence). The length of the CDR3 is 15 residues. CDR3 sequence: CSSDLGGATNEKLFF.

The genes are TRBV14 and TRBJ2-2; TCRdb lists TRBD1, though no DNA is available to test this call. The CDR3 sequence is 15 residues long. CDR1 SGHDN and CDR2 FVKESK come from the germline V gene. This chain's CDR3 is CASSQWTAGAGELFF.

V and J are TRBV7-2 and TRBJ2-1; no DNA is available, so the TRBD2 call from TCRdb remains unchecked. This CDR3 contains 16 residues. Germline V CDR1 and CDR2: SGHTA, FQGNSA. The CDR3 loop is CASSDSGLAAYNEQFF.

This chain's CDR3 is CASSLTATVLNEKLFF. The chain couples TRBV7-6 to TRBJ1-4; TCRdb designates TRBD1, a call that cannot be tested without DNA. The CDR3 loop spans 16 amino acids. Germline loops: CDR1 SGHVS, CDR2 FNYEAQ.

The V and J genes are TRBV29-1 and TRBJ1-2; the TCRdb D gene call, TRBD1, has no DNA to confirm it. The CDR3 runs to 13 residues. Germline V gene data show CDR1 as SQVTM and CDR2 as ANQGSEA. CDR3 residues: CSVSGQGALGYTF.